This T cell receptor (beta chain) came from a study of T cell changes during pregnancy in multiple sclerosis. Germline V gene lookup returns CDR1 DFQATT and CDR2 SNEGSKA (reference sequence). Trimming shortened V by 5 bases and J by 4 bases, and 9 bases separated the two germline ends. This CDR3 contains 11 residues. The protocol was immunoSEQ multiplex PCR, while the TCRdb copy is restricted to in-frame clones and leaves out a portion. The table has 99,000 or so clones, approximately 93% seen once. The chain is built from TRBV20-1 and TRBJ2-7; perhaps TRBD1 as D (5 bases). The sample in question was peripheral blood, obtained after pregnancy. The clonotype originates from a female donor with multiple sclerosis, enrolled in a pregnancy study. The CDR3 coding sequence is TGCAGTGCTCTGGACAAGTACGAGCAGTACTTC. Amino acid sequence: CSALDKYEQYF.